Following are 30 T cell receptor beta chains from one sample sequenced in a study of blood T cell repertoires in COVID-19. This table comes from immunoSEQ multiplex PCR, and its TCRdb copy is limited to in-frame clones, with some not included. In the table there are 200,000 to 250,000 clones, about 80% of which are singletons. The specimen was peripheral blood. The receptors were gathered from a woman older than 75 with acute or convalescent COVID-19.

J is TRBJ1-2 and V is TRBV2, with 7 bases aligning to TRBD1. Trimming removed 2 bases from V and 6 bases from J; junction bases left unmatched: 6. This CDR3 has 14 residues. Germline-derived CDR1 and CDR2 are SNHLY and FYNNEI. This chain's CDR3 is CASSESRQGNGYTF. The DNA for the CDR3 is TGTGCCAGCAGTGAAAGTAGACAGGGTAATGGCTACACCTTC.

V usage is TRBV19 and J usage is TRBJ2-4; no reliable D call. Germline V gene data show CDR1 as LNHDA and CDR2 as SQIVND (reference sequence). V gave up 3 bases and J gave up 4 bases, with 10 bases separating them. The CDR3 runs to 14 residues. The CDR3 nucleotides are TGTGCCAGTAGTATCCCCCCCCCGAAAAACATTCAGTACTTC. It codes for CASSIPPPKNIQYF.

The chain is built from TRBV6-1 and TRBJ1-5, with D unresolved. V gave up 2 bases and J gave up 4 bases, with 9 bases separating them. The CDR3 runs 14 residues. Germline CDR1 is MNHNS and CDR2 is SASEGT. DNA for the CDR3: TGTGCCAGCAGTGAACGTCGAGGAAATCAGCCCCAGCATTTT. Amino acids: CASSERRGNQPQHF.

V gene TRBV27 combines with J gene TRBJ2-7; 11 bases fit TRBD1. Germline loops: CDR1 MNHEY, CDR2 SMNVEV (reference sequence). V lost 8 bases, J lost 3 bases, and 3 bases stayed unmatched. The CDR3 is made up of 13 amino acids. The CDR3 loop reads CASPGQGDYEQYF. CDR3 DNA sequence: TGTGCCAGCCCGGGACAGGGGGACTACGAGCAGTACTTC.

The CDR3 DNA follows: TGTGCCAGCAGCTCCGGGACTCCCTATGGCTACACCTTC. Encoded protein: CASSSGTPYGYTF. V and J are TRBV6-2 or TRBV6-3 and TRBJ1-2; TRBD1 might be the D (5 bases). The CDR3 is made up of 13 amino acids. The germline V gene encodes CDR1 MNHEY and CDR2 SVGEGT. V was clipped by 6 bases and J by 4 bases, with 12 bases between them.

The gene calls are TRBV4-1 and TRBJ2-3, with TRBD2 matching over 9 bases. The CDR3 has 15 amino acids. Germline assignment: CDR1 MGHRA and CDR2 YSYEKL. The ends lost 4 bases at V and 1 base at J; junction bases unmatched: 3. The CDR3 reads CASSRIAGGTDTQYF. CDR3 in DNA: TGCGCCAGCAGCCGAATAGCGGGAGGCACAGATACGCAGTATTTT.

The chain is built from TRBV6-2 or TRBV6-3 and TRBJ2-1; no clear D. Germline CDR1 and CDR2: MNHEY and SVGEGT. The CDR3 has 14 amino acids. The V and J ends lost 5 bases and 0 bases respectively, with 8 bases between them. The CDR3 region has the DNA TGTGCCAGCAGTCCACTAAGCTCCTACAATGAGCAGTTCTTC. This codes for CASSPLSSYNEQFF.

The CDR3 DNA reads TGCAGTGCTAGTCGGACTAGCGGGGTCGCTGGGAAAGAGACCCAGTACTTC. Protein sequence: CSASRTSGVAGKETQYF. The rearrangement joins TRBV20-1 to TRBJ2-5; 12 bases are shared with TRBD2. CDR3 length equals 17 residues. CDR1 is DFQATT and CDR2 is SNEGSKA in the germline V gene (reference sequence). Losses at the gene ends were 3 bases for V and 3 bases for J; bases not matched to a gene: 11.

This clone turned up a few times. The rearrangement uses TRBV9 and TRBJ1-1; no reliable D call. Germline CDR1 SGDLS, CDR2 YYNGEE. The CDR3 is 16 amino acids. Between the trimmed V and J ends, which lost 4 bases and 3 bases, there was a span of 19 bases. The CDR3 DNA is TGTGCCAGCAGCCTAAGCCGAAAGCTTTTCGACACTGAAGCTTTCTTT. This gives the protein CASSLSRKLFDTEAFF. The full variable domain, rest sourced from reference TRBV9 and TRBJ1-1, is DSGVTQTPKHLITATGQRVTLRCSPRSGDLSVYWYQQSLDQGLQFLIQYYNGEERAKGNILERFSAQQFPDLHSELNLSSLELGDSALYFCASSLSRKLFDTEAFFGQGTRLTVV.

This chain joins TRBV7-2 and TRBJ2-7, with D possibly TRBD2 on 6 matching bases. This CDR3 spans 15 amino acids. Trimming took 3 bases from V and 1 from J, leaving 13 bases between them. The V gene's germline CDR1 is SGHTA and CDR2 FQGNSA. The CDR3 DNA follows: TGTGCCAGCAGCTTGGTCCTAGCGACGTCCTACGAGCAGTACTTC. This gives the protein CASSLVLATSYEQYF. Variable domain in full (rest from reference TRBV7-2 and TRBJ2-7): GAGVSQSPSNKVTEKGKDVELRCDPISGHTALYWYRQSLGQGLEFLIYFQGNSAPDKSGLPSDRFSAERTGGSVSTLTIQRTQQEDSAVYLCASSLVLATSYEQYFGPGTRLTVT.

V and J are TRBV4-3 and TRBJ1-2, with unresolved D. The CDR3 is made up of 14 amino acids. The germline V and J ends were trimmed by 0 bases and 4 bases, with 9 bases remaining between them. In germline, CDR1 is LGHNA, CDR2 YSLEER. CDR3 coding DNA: TGCGCCAGCAGCCAAGAACACGGGATCTATGGCTACACCTTC. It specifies CASSQEHGIYGYTF.

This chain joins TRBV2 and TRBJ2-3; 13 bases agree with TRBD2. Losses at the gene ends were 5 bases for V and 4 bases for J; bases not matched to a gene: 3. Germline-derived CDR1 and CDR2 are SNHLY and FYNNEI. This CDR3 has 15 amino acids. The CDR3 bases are TGTGCCAGCAGTAGACTAGCGGGAGGCCCAGATACGCAGTATTTT. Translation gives CASSRLAGGPDTQYF.

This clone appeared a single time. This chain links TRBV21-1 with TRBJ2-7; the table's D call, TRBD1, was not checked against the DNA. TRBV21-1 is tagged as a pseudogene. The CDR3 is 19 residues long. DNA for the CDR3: TGTGCCAGCAGCAAATGGGTCTCGGGCAGGACAAAATTGCACTACGAGCAGTACTTC. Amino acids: CASSKWVSGRTKLHYEQYF.

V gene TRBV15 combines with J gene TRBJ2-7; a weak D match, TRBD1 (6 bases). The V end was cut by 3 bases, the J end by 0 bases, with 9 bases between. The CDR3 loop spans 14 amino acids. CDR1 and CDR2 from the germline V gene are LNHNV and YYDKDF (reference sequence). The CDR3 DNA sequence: TGTGCCACCAGCAGCCGGGACACCTCCTACGAGCAGTACTTC. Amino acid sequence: CATSSRDTSYEQYF. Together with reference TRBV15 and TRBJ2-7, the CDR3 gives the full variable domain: DAMVIQNPRYQVTQFGKPVTLSCSQTLNHNVMYWYQQKSSQAPKLLFHYYDKDFNNEADTPDNFQSRRPNTSFCFLDIRSPGLGDTAMYLCATSSRDTSYEQYFGPGTRLTVT.

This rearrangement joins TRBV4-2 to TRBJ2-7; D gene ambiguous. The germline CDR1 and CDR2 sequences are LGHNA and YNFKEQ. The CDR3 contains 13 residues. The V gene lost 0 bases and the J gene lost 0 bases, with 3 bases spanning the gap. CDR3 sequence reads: CASSQDLSYEQYF. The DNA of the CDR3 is TGTGCCAGCAGCCAAGATCTCTCCTACGAGCAGTACTTC.

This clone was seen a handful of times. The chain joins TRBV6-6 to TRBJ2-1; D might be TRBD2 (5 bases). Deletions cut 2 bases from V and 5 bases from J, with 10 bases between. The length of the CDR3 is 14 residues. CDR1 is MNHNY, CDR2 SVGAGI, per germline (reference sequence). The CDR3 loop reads CASSYRGLDNEQFF. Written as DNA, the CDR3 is TGTGCCAGCAGTTACCGCGGGTTAGACAATGAGCAGTTCTTC.

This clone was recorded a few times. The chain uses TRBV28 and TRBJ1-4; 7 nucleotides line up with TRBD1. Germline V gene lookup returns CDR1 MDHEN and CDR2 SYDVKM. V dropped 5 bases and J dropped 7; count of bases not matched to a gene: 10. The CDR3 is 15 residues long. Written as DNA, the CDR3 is TGTGCCAGCAGTATCCGACAGGGCGGAATTGAAAAACTGTTTTTT. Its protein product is CASSIRQGGIEKLFF.

For the CDR3, the DNA is TGTGCCAGCAGCTTAGGTAGCGGAAGCACAGATACGCAGTATTTT. Encoded protein: CASSLGSGSTDTQYF. The chain combines TRBV5-4 with TRBJ2-3; weak D call: TRBD2 (6 bases). There are 15 residues in the CDR3. V lost 2 bases and J lost 0, with 10 bases in between. CDR1 and CDR2 (germline): SGHNT, YYREEE (reference sequence).

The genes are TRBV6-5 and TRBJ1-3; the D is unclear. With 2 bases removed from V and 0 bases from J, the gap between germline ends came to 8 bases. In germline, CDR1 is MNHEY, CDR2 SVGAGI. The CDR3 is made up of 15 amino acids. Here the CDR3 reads CASSYGRPSGNTIYF. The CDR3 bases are TGTGCCAGCAGTTACGGGAGGCCCTCTGGAAACACCATATATTTT.

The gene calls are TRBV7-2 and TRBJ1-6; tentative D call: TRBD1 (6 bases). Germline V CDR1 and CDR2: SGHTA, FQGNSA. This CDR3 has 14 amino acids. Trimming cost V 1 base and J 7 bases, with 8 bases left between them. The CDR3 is CASSLGTANSPLHF. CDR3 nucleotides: TGTGCCAGCAGCTTAGGGACAGCAAATTCACCCCTCCACTTT. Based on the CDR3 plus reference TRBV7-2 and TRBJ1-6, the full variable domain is GAGVSQSPSNKVTEKGKDVELRCDPISGHTALYWYRQSLGQGLEFLIYFQGNSAPDKSGLPSDRFSAERTGGSVSTLTIQRTQQEDSAVYLCASSLGTANSPLHFGNGTRLTVT.

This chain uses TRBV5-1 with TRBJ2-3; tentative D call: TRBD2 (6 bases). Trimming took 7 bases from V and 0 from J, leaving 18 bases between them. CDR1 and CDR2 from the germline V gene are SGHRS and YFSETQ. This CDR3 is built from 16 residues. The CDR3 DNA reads TGCGCCAGCTCCTCCGGGAGTAGTACTAGCACAGATACGCAGTATTTT. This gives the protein CASSSGSSTSTDTQYF.

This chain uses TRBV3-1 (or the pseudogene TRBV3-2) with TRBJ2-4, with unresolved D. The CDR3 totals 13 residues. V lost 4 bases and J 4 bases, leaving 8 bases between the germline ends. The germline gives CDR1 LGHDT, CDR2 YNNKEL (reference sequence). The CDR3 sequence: CASSPRLKNIQYF. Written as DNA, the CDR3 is TGTGCCAGCAGCCCCCGACTGAAAAACATTCAGTACTTC.

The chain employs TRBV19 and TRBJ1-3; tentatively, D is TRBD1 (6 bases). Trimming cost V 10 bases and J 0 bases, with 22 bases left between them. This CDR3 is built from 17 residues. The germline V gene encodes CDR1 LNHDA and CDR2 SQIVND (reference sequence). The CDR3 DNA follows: TGTGCCACAAAAGGGGGGGGATGGGGAACCTCTGGAAACACCATATATTTT. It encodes CATKGGGWGTSGNTIYF. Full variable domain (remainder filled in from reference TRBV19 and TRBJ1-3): DGGITQSPKYLFRKEGQNVTLSCEQNLNHDAMYWYRQDPGQGLRLIYYSQIVNDFQKGDIAEGYSVSREKKESFPLTVTSAQKNPTAFYLCATKGGGWGTSGNTIYFGEGSWLTVV.

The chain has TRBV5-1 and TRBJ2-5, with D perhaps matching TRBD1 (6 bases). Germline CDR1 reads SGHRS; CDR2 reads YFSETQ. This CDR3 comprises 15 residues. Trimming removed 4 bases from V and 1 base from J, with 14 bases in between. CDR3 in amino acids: CASSIQGHPQETQYF. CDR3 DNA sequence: TGCGCCAGCAGCATCCAGGGACACCCCCAAGAGACCCAGTACTTC.

The CDR3 sequence: CASIPPGVSNEKLFF. DNA for the CDR3: TGTGCCAGTATCCCCCCGGGGGTTTCTAATGAAAAACTGTTTTTT. The chain carries TRBV19 and TRBJ1-4, with D possibly matching TRBD1 (5 bases). Trimming removed 7 bases from V and 3 bases from J, with 15 bases in between. Per germline, CDR1 LNHDA and CDR2 SQIVND (reference sequence). This CDR3 has 15 residues.

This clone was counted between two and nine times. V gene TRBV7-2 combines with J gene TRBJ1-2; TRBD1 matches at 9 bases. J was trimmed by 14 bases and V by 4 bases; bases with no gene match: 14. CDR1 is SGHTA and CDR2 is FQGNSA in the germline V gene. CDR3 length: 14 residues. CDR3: CASSSAGTGKFRTF. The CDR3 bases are TGTGCCAGCAGCTCAGCCGGGACAGGGAAGTTTAGAACCTTC. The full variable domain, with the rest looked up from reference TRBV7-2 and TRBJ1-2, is GAGVSQSPSNKVTEKGKDVELRCDPISGHTALYWYRQSLGQGLEFLIYFQGNSAPDKSGLPSDRFSAERTGGSVSTLTIQRTQQEDSAVYLCASSSAGTGKFRTFGSGTRLTVV.

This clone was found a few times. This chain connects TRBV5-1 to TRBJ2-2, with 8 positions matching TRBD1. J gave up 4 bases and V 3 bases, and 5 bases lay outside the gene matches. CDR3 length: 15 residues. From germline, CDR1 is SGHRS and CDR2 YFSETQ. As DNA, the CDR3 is TGCGCCAGCAGCTATAGACAGGGGAGCACCGGGGAGCTGTTTTTT. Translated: CASSYRQGSTGELFF. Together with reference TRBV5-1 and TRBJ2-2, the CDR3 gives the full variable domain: KAGVTQTPRYLIKTRGQQVTLSCSPISGHRSVSWYQQTPGQGLQFLFEYFSETQRNKGNFPGRFSGRQFSNSRSEMNVSTLELGDSALYLCASSYRQGSTGELFFGEGSRLTVL.

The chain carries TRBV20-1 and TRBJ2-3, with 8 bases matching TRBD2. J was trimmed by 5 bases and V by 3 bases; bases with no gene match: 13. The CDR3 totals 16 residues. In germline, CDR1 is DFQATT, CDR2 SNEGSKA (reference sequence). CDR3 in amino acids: CSASLAGGARVDTQYF. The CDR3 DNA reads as TGCAGTGCTAGTTTGGCCGGGGGGGCCCGTGTAGATACGCAGTATTTT.

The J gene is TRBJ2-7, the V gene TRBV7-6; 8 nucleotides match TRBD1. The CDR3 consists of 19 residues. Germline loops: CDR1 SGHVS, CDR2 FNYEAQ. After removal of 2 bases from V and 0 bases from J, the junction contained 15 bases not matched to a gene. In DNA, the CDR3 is TGTGCCAGCAGCTTAAAAGAAAGATCTCGACAGGGGCACTCCTACGAGCAGTACTTC. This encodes CASSLKERSRQGHSYEQYF. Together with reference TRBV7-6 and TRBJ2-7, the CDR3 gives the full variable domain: GAGVSQSPRYKVTKRGQDVALRCDPISGHVSLYWYRQALGQGPEFLTYFNYEAQQDKSGLPNDRFSAERPEGSISTLTIQRTEQRDSAMYRCASSLKERSRQGHSYEQYFGPGTRLTVT.

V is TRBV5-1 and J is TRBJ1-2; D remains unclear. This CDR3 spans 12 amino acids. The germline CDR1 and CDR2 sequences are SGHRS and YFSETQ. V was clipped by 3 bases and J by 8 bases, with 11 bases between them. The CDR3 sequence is CASSSDFGGYTF. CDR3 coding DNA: TGCGCCAGCAGCTCCGACTTTGGCGGCTACACCTTC.